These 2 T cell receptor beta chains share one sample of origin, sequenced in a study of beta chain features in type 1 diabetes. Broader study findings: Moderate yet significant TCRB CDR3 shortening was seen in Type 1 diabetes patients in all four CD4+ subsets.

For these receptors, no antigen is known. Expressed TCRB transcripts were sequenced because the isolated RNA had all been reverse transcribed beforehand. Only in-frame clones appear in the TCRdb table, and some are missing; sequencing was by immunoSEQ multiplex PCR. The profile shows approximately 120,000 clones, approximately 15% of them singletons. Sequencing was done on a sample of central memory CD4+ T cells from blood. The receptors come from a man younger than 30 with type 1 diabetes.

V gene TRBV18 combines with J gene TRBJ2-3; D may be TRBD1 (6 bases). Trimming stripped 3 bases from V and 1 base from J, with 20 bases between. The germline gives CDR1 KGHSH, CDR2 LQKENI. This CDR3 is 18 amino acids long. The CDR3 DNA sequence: TGTGCCAGCTCACCTCAATCTCCTGCAGGGGCAGGCACAGATACGCAGTATTTT. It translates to CASSPQSPAGAGTDTQYF.

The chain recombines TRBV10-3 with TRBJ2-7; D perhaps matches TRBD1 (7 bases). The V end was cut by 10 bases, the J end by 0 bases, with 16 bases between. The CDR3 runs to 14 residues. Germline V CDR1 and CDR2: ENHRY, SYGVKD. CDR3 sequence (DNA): TGTGCCACCCAGGCAGGGGGGATCTCCTACGAGCAGTACTTC. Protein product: CATQAGGISYEQYF.